This TCR beta chain appears in the sequencing data of a study of cytomegalovirus exposure and HLA in healthy donors. The ends lost 1 base at V and 2 bases at J; junction bases unmatched: 5. The germline gives CDR1 LGHNA, CDR2 YNFKEQ. The CDR3 covers 16 residues. Overall study results and limits: TCR beta V- and J-gene trimming, according to a later analysis, was linked to a missense DCLRE1C variant. The classifier reportedly diagnosed cytomegalovirus status with high sensitivity and specificity. A later analysis linked around 15,000 TCR beta sequences to HLA alleles at 0.05 false discovery rate. Of the V segments, some could not be distinguished, including TRBV6-2 and TRBV6-3, and were excluded.

PCR primers comprised 60 Vbeta and 13 Jbeta primers. Method: immunoSEQ multiplex PCR; TCRdb's copy keeps in-frame clones and lacks some. The sample has 180,000 or so clones, over 75% seen once. Remarks on this clone: Antigen: not known.

V and J are TRBV4-2 and TRBJ2-7; 10 nucleotides match TRBD2. This TCR derives from a young man in good health and CMV-seropositive. The material sequenced was PBMCs. The CDR3 nucleotides read TGTGCCAGCAGCCAAGCCTGGACTAGCGGACCCTACGAGCAGTACTTC. Translated, it gives CASSQAWTSGPYEQYF.